Below, 21 T cell receptor beta chains from the same sample are listed, as sequenced in a study of OX40 agonist ivuxolimab in advanced cancers. The table came from immunoSEQ multiplex PCR; TCRdb's copy has only in-frame clones and leaves some out. The sample records about 30,000 clones, about nine tenths being singletons. The sequences come from CD4+ or CD8+ T cells sorted from blood, collected in a trial of the OX40 agonist ivuxolimab. Receptors originate from an adult with an advanced solid tumor such as melanoma, head and neck, liver or kidney cancer.

The gene calls are TRBV30 and TRBJ2-7; 8 positions agree with TRBD2. Germline-derived CDR1 and CDR2 are GTSNPN and SVGIG (reference sequence). The CDR3 contains 13 residues. V was pared by 4 bases and J by 3 bases, with 5 bases of the junction left unmatched. As DNA, the CDR3 is TGTGCCTGGAACTCCGGGACTAGCTACGAGCAGTACTTC. This sequence encodes CAWNSGTSYEQYF.

The chain uses TRBV19 and TRBJ2-7, with D possibly matching TRBD1 (6 bases). The CDR3 runs to 13 residues. V lost 5 bases to trimming and J lost 1 base, with 9 bases between them. CDR1 and CDR2 (germline): LNHDA, SQIVND (reference sequence). The CDR3 bases are TGTGCCAGTAGTGTTGGACAGTCCTACGAGCAGTACTTC. Amino acids: CASSVGQSYEQYF.

The chain is built from TRBV5-1 and TRBJ2-7, with 7 bases fitting TRBD2. Germline values: CDR1 SGHRS, CDR2 YFSETQ. V trimming: 3 bases; J trimming: 1 base; junction bases outside the gene matches: 10. This CDR3 has 16 amino acids. CDR3 in DNA: TGCGCCAGCAGCTGGGACCGGGACTACCCATCCTACGAGCAGTACTTC. This sequence encodes CASSWDRDYPSYEQYF.

V gene TRBV11-2 combines with J gene TRBJ2-7; D is possibly TRBD2 (5 bases). The CDR3 totals 14 residues. V was cut by 1 base and J by 6 bases, with 13 bases left in between. CDR1 is SGHAT and CDR2 is FQNNGV in the germline V gene. Written as DNA, the CDR3 is TGTGCCAGCAGCTTAGTAGGCGGGTCCGTCGAGCAGTACTTC. Its translation is CASSLVGGSVEQYF.

This clone has more than one count but fewer than ten. The sample carries other DNA sequences with the same CDR3. The chain has TRBV5-1 and TRBJ1-5, with D uncertain. Germline CDR1 is SGHRS and CDR2 is YFSETQ. The germline V and J ends were trimmed by 0 bases and 7 bases, with 8 bases remaining between them. The CDR3 has 13 residues. DNA of the CDR3: TGCGCCAGCAGCTTGGATTTGTTCCAGCCCCAGCATTTT. Amino acids: CASSLDLFQPQHF.

This chain uses TRBV7-6 with TRBJ1-1, with 10 positions matching TRBD1. Trimming at V came to 6 bases and at J to 4 bases, leaving 8 bases not matched to a gene. This CDR3 spans 15 amino acids. Germline V gives CDR1 SGHVS, CDR2 FNYEAQ. CDR3 in amino acids: CASRTWDRGATEAFF. The CDR3 nucleotides are TGTGCCAGCAGAACCTGGGACAGGGGTGCCACTGAAGCTTTCTTT.

The J gene is TRBJ1-5, the V gene TRBV7-8; no clear D gene. CDR3 size: 12 residues. Germline CDR1 reads SGHVS; CDR2 reads FQNEAQ. V dropped 8 bases and J dropped 2 bases, with 7 bases sitting between them. The CDR3 DNA follows: TGTGCCAGCTCCGGGGGCAATCAGCCCCAGCATTTT. Translated, it gives CASSGGNQPQHF.

V and J are TRBV5-6 and TRBJ2-1, with TRBD1 matching 11 bases. V shed 5 bases and J 4 bases; nucleotides not matched to a gene: 11. The CDR3 has 17 amino acids. The germline CDR1 and CDR2 sequences are SGHDT and YYEEEE. CDR3 in amino acids: CASSQGQGVPPYNEQFF. CDR3 coding DNA: TGTGCCAGCAGTCAGGGACAGGGGGTACCACCGTACAATGAGCAGTTCTTC.

The J gene is TRBJ2-7, the V gene TRBV27; D unclear. The CDR3 loop spans 14 amino acids. Trimming shortened V by 2 bases and J by 3 bases, and 11 bases separated the two germline ends. Germline V gives CDR1 MNHEY, CDR2 SMNVEV (reference sequence). CDR3: CASSLGENFYEQYF. In DNA form, the CDR3 reads TGTGCCAGCAGTTTAGGTGAGAATTTCTACGAGCAGTACTTC.

The rearrangement links TRBV7-6 to TRBJ2-1; no clear D gene. CDR1 and CDR2 (germline): SGHVS, FNYEAQ. The length of the CDR3 is 14 residues. Trimming took 4 bases from V and 2 from J, leaving 9 bases between them. The CDR3 bases are TGTGCCAGCAGCTCCACCAGCGCCTACAATGAGCAGTTCTTC. Protein product: CASSSTSAYNEQFF.

The chain recombines TRBV7-4 with TRBJ2-7, with TRBD2 matching 9 bases. This CDR3 is 15 amino acids long. V shed 4 bases and J 3 bases; nucleotides not matched to a gene: 7. Per the germline V gene, CDR1 is SGHVT and CDR2 is SQSDAQ. The CDR3 loop is CASSYRLAVNYEQYF. Written as DNA, the CDR3 is TGTGCCAGCAGCTACCGACTAGCGGTAAACTACGAGCAGTACTTC. Together with reference TRBV7-4 and TRBJ2-7, the CDR3 gives the full variable domain: GAGVSQSPRYKVAKRGRDVALRCDSISGHVTLYWYRQTLGQGSEVLTYSQSDAQRDKSGRPSGRFSAERPERSVSTLKIQRTEQGDSAVYLCASSYRLAVNYEQYFGPGTRLTVT.

The chain couples TRBV19 to TRBJ1-5; 10 bases map to TRBD1. CDR1 LNHDA and CDR2 SQIVND come from the germline V gene (reference sequence). CDR3 length: 17 amino acids. With V trimmed by 6 bases and J by 0 bases, 8 bases remained unmatched. CDR3 in DNA: TGTGCCAGTAGCCCGACAGGGGGCAAATATAGCAATCAGCCCCAGCATTTT. This encodes CASSPTGGKYSNQPQHF. The variable domain in full, with the rest retrieved from reference TRBV19 and TRBJ1-5, is DGGITQSPKYLFRKEGQNVTLSCEQNLNHDAMYWYRQDPGQGLRLIYYSQIVNDFQKGDIAEGYSVSREKKESFPLTVTSAQKNPTAFYLCASSPTGGKYSNQPQHFGDGTRLSIL.

V usage is TRBV7-8 and J usage is TRBJ2-7; 9 bases match TRBD1. This CDR3 has 18 residues. Germline V gives CDR1 SGHVS, CDR2 FQNEAQ. Losses at the gene ends were 5 bases for V and 0 bases for J; bases not matched to a gene: 14. The CDR3 sequence: CASSTPATGGGRSYEQYF. CDR3 DNA sequence: TGTGCCAGCAGCACACCCGCAACAGGGGGCGGTCGCTCCTACGAGCAGTACTTC.

The chain recombines TRBV5-5 with TRBJ2-1; D unclear. Looked up from germline, CDR1 is SGHKS and CDR2 is YYEKEE (reference sequence). The CDR3 is 14 amino acids. V was trimmed by 4 bases and J by 3 bases, leaving 11 bases between them. The CDR3 reads CASSLGSYYNEQFF. The CDR3 nucleotides read TGTGCCAGCAGCCTAGGGTCGTACTACAATGAGCAGTTCTTC.

V gene TRBV28 combines with J gene TRBJ2-7, with a tentative D call TRBD2 (6 bases). The germline gives CDR1 MDHEN, CDR2 SYDVKM. The germline V and J ends were trimmed by 5 bases and 3 bases, with 14 bases remaining between them. This CDR3 has 14 amino acids. The CDR3 sequence is CASSPSFGSYEQYF. For the CDR3, the DNA is TGTGCCAGCAGTCCCTCGTTCGGGAGCTACGAGCAGTACTTC.

In this sample, this clone turned up a few times. The chain carries TRBV11-2 and TRBJ2-7; D is ambiguous. Germline V gene data show CDR1 as SGHAT and CDR2 as FQNNGV. The V gene lost 2 bases and the J gene lost 2 bases, with 10 bases spanning the gap. The CDR3 length is 14 residues. The CDR3 sequence: CASSLSPTAYEQYF. The CDR3 DNA reads TGTGCCAGCAGCTTATCTCCGACGGCCTACGAGCAGTACTTC.

Only one count was recorded for this clone. The rearrangement links TRBV27 to TRBJ1-2, with 7 bases aligning to TRBD1. V lost 5 bases and J lost 4; bases outside the gene matches: 7. The CDR3 covers 14 residues. Germline V lookup: CDR1 MNHEY, CDR2 SMNVEV (reference sequence). CDR3 bases: TGTGCCAGCAGTATCCGGACAGGCAGCTATGGCTACACCTTC. It codes for CASSIRTGSYGYTF.

The V and J genes are TRBV19 and TRBJ2-1; TRBD2 agrees at 11 bases. Trimming took 3 bases from V and 5 from J; bases not matched to a gene: 6. The germline CDR1 and CDR2 sequences are LNHDA and SQIVND (reference sequence). The CDR3 is 16 amino acids. CDR3 DNA: TGTGCCAGTAGTATTCCCACTAGCGGGAGAAACAATGAGCAGTTCTTC. The encoded protein is CASSIPTSGRNNEQFF.

The chain joins TRBV12-5 to TRBJ1-2; tentatively, D is TRBD1 (6 bases). Germline V gene data show CDR1 as LGHNT and CDR2 as FRNRAP. The CDR3 is made up of 14 amino acids. Trimming removed 1 base at V and 8 bases at J, with 14 bases between. The CDR3: CASGLARTGYGYTF. In nucleotides, the CDR3 is TGTGCTAGTGGTTTGGCCCGAACAGGGTACGGCTACACCTTC.

This clone is medium-sized in the sample. The chain joins TRBV15 to TRBJ1-4, with D possibly TRBD1 on 6 matching bases. CDR1 LNHNV and CDR2 YYDKDF come from the germline V gene (reference sequence). The CDR3 is 15 amino acids. The V end was cut by 1 base, the J end by 6 bases, with 12 bases between. CDR3 in amino acids: CATSRVYRDDEKLFF. CDR3 nucleotides: TGTGCCACCAGCAGAGTATACAGGGACGATGAAAAACTGTTTTTT.

This clone appeared once. The V and J genes are TRBV7-9 and TRBJ2-2, with 12 bases identical to TRBD2. The CDR3 has 17 residues. The germline V gene encodes CDR1 SEHNR and CDR2 FQNEAQ (reference sequence). V lost 0 bases, J lost 4 bases, and 3 bases stayed unmatched. CDR3 region: CASSLAGLAGPTGELFF. CDR3 in DNA: TGTGCCAGCAGCTTAGCAGGACTAGCGGGGCCCACCGGGGAGCTGTTTTTT.